A selection of T cell receptor beta chains follows, all from one sample in a study of T cells in Graves' hyperthyroidism and ophthalmopathy. TCRdb passed the multiplex PCR reads through MiXCR, listing each CDR3 protein once. The sample carries about 250,000 distinct CDR3 sequences, approximately 24% recorded once. The sequencing input was blood. All receptors derive from a woman aged 40 to 50 with Graves' ophthalmopathy. CDR3s include the opening cysteine and the closing phenylalanine or tryptophan. A D gene is named only where the DNA matches it firmly. Some rows mark clone size as missing; the rest say once, few, many or name a class of expanded clone.

v_call	clone_size	j_call	d_call	cdr3_nt	cdr3_aa
TRBV11-2	few	TRBJ2-7	NA	TGTGCTAGCAGCTGGTTTAACGTAGGGCAGTACTTC	CASSWFNVGQYF
TRBV12-3/TRBV12-4	many	TRBJ1-1	TRBD1	TGTGCCAGCAGTTTATGGACAGGCCTGAACACTGAAGCTTTCTTT	CASSLWTGLNTEAFF
TRBV6-1	many	TRBJ1-6	NA	TGTGCCAGCAGAGATACATGGGGGGATTCACCCCTCCACTTT	CASRDTWGDSPLHF
TRBV6-1	many	TRBJ2-7	NA	TGTGCCAGCAGTGAGACAGACGGACCCTACGAGCAGTACTTC	CASSETDGPYEQYF
TRBV20-1	many	TRBJ2-7	TRBD2	TGCAGTGCTAGTCAGTCACTAGCGGGAGGGCCCTTCTCGCTCGAGCAGTACTTC	CSASQSLAGGPFSLEQYF
TRBV11-2	many	TRBJ2-4	NA	TGTGCCAGCAGCTTACGCCGGCCGGAGGACATTCAGTACTTC	CASSLRRPEDIQYF
TRBV27	many	TRBJ2-7	NA	TGTGCCAGCAGTCGGGGACTGCCACCCTACGAGCAGTACTTC	CASSRGLPPYEQYF
TRBV30	many	TRBJ2-7	TRBD2	TGTGCCTGGAGGACTAGCGGGAGCTACGAGCAGTACTTC	CAWRTSGSYEQYF
TRBV12-3/TRBV12-4	NA	TRBJ1-1	NA	TGTGCCAGCAGTTTTTTAATGCCGGCGATGAACACTGAAGCTTTCTTT	CASSFLMPAMNTEAFF
TRBV6-5	many	TRBJ2-2	NA	TGTGCCAGCAGTTACTCTCCCTACACCGGGGAGCTGTTTTTT	CASSYSPYTGELFF
TRBV6-1	many	TRBJ2-3	NA	TGTGCCAGCAGTGAGCTGACGGGACTCTTTAGGGGAAATACGCAGTATTTT	CASSELTGLFRGNTQYF
TRBV20-1	once	TRBJ1-3	NA	TGCAGTGCTAGATCCTTCCACAGGGTTGAACACTCTGGAAACACCATATATTTT	CSARSFHRVEHSGNTIYF
TRBV27	many	TRBJ1-5	NA	TGTGCCAGCAGTTTGTCATCACCGGGGCTCCGAAGGCCCCAGCATTTT	CASSLSSPGLRRPQHF
TRBV29-1	many	TRBJ2-7	TRBD2	TGCAGCGTACGGACTAGCGGGGTGGACGAGCAGTACTTC	CSVRTSGVDEQYF
TRBV4-2	many	TRBJ1-6	NA	TGTGCCAGCAGCCCCCAGACAGGTCTTAATTCACCCCTCCACTTT	CASSPQTGLNSPLHF
TRBV27	NA	TRBJ1-6	NA	TGTGCCAGCAGTTTAAAGGATGGGGGTCGAAGTAATTCACCCCTCCACTTT	CASSLKDGGRSNSPLHF
TRBV28	many	TRBJ2-7	NA	TGTGCCAGCAGTCCCCGCGAGGGCGGAGCTGAGTACTTC	CASSPREGGAEYF
TRBV7-3	many	TRBJ2-7	TRBD2	TGTGCCAGCAGGGGAGGGACCACCTACGAGCAGTACTTC	CASRGGTTYEQYF
TRBV29-1	many	TRBJ2-2	NA	TGCAGCGTCTACCTCCGGGACAAGAAAACCGGGGAGCTGTTTTTT	CSVYLRDKKTGELFF
TRBV30	many	TRBJ1-1	TRBD1	TGTGCCTGGGTAAAACAGGGGGCTGAAGCTTTCTTT	CAWVKQGAEAFF
TRBV27	few	TRBJ1-2	NA	TGTGCCAGCAGTTTAGCGATGCAGGGGCATGGCTACACCTTC	CASSLAMQGHGYTF
TRBV29-1	NA	TRBJ1-1	NA	TGCAGCGCTAAACCTCAGGGGAGTTCATCTTTCTTT	CSAKPQGSSSFF
TRBV9	many	TRBJ2-2	NA	TGTGCCAGCAGCGTAGTCCCCGAGGTCGGGGAGCTGTTTTTT	CASSVVPEVGELFF
TRBV6-5	many	TRBJ1-2	TRBD1	TGTGCCAGCAGTAACACTCCGGGACAGGGGAGGTACACCTTC	CASSNTPGQGRYTF
TRBV28	NA	TRBJ2-7	TRBD1	TGTGCCAGCAGTTCCTCAGCCCCGATGACAGGGCGAACCTACGAGCAGTACTTC	CASSSSAPMTGRTYEQYF
TRBV4-1	many	TRBJ2-2	TRBD1	TGCGCCAGCAGCATACCGGGACAGGGCTACACCGGGGAGCTGTTTTTT	CASSIPGQGYTGELFF
TRBV5-1	many	TRBJ1-1	NA	TGCGCCAGCAGCCTGACCTTAAGACAACCCACTGAAGCTTTCTTT	CASSLTLRQPTEAFF
TRBV6-1	NA	TRBJ1-5	NA	TGTGCCAGCAGGAATGTCGGGGTTCATCAGCCCCAGCATTTT	CASRNVGVHQPQHF
TRBV29-1	NA	TRBJ2-7	TRBD2	TGCAGCGTTGGGGCGGGAGGTTATGCGGGCGAGCAGCACTTC	CSVGAGGYAGEQHF
TRBV12-3/TRBV12-4	once	TRBJ2-2	NA	TGTGCCAGCAGTCCGGTGGAGGGCACCGGGGAGCTGTTTTTT	CASSPVEGTGELFF
TRBV30	NA	TRBJ2-7	NA	TGTGCCTGGAGTCCCTTGGGAGCGGATTATTCCTACGAGCAGTACTTC	CAWSPLGADYSYEQYF
TRBV28	many	TRBJ1-2	NA	TGTGCCAGCAGTCTGTTCCGGAACTATGGCTACACCTTC	CASSLFRNYGYTF
TRBV7-9	NA	TRBJ2-2	NA	TGTGCCAGCAGCTTAGAAAACGTCCGCCCCGGGGAGCTGTTTTTT	CASSLENVRPGELFF
TRBV28	many	TRBJ2-5	TRBD1	TGTGCCAGCACAATTCGGACAGGGGGGCAAGAGACCCAGTACTTC	CASTIRTGGQETQYF
TRBV25-1	many	TRBJ2-7	NA	TGTGCCAGCAGTGAATATCCCGGGATGCGCTACGAGCAGTACTTC	CASSEYPGMRYEQYF
TRBV13	many	TRBJ1-1	TRBD1	TGTGCCAGCAGCTTAGAAGCGGACAGGTTAACCATGAACACTGAAGCTTTCTTT	CASSLEADRLTMNTEAFF
TRBV12-3/TRBV12-4	NA	TRBJ2-7	NA	TGTGCCAGCAGTTTTTCAGGGGACTCCTACGAGCAGTACTTC	CASSFSGDSYEQYF
TRBV28	many	TRBJ2-7	TRBD2	TGTGCCACAGCCGTACTAGCGGGAGGTTACGAGCAGTACTTC	CATAVLAGGYEQYF
TRBV4-3	NA	TRBJ2-5	TRBD2	TGCGCCAGCAGCCCCCCGGGACTAGCGAAACAAGAGACCCAGTACTTC	CASSPPGLAKQETQYF
TRBV12-3/TRBV12-4	many	TRBJ1-1	NA	TGTGCCAGCAGTTTGAGGGGAACTACGAACACTGAAGCTTTCTTT	CASSLRGTTNTEAFF
TRBV19	many	TRBJ2-7	TRBD1	TGTGCCAGCAAGATCGACAGGGGTTCCTACGAGCAGTACTTC	CASKIDRGSYEQYF
TRBV2	many	TRBJ2-5	NA	TGTGCCAGCAAATGGGAGACCCAGTACTTC	CASKWETQYF
TRBV10-3	NA	TRBJ1-5	NA	TGTGCCATCAGTGACAGCTATCAGCCCCAGCATTTT	CAISDSYQPQHF
TRBV15	many	TRBJ1-5	NA	TGTGCCACCAGCGGGGACCCGGAGATGGGGTATTATAGCAATCAGCCCCAGCATTTT	CATSGDPEMGYYSNQPQHF
TRBV3-1	many	TRBJ2-2	NA	TGTGCCAGCAGCCAAGTCTCAGCGCCCCCCGGGGAGCTGTTTTTT	CASSQVSAPPGELFF
TRBV28	many	TRBJ1-5	NA	TGTGCCAGCAGTTTACCACAGGTCCAGCCCCAGCATTTT	CASSLPQVQPQHF
TRBV18	NA	TRBJ1-5	NA	TGTGCCAGCTCACCACCAGGGAGCAATCAGCCCCAGCATTTT	CASSPPGSNQPQHF
TRBV4-2	few	TRBJ1-1	NA	TGTGCCAGCAGCCAAGATCTCTACTCGCGGGGTGAAGCTTTCTTT	CASSQDLYSRGEAFF
TRBV5-6	many	TRBJ1-1	NA	TGTGCCAGCAGCGGAGTGACGGGAGCGAACACTGAAGCTTTCTTT	CASSGVTGANTEAFF
TRBV24-1	many	TRBJ1-5	NA	TGTGCCACCAGTGGTACAGGGACGGATCAGCCCCAGCATTTT	CATSGTGTDQPQHF
TRBV4-1	few	TRBJ1-4	TRBD1	TGCGCCAGCAGCCGTGGACAGGGGGGAGCAACTAATGAAAAACTGTTTTTT	CASSRGQGGATNEKLFF
TRBV12-3/TRBV12-4	many	TRBJ2-2	NA	TGTGCCAGCAGTTTAGTAAGGGCGGGACTTTCCACCGGGGAGCTGTTTTTT	CASSLVRAGLSTGELFF
TRBV15	many	TRBJ1-1	NA	TGTGCCACCAGCAGAGATACCTCTGAGGGCGCTGAAGCTTTCTTT	CATSRDTSEGAEAFF
TRBV6-1	many	TRBJ2-1	TRBD2	TGTGCCAGCAGGATTAAGCGGGAAGTGGTCAATGAGCAGTTCTTC	CASRIKREVVNEQFF